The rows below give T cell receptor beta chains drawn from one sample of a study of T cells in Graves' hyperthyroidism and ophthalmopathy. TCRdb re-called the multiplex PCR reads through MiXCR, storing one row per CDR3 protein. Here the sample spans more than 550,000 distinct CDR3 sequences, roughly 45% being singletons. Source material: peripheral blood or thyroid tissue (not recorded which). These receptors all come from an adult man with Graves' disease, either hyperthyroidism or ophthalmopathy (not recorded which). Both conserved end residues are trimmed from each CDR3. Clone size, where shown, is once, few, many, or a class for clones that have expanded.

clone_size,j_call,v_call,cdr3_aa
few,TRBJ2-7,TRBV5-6,ASSPSLAEFYEQY
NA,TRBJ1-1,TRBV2,ASTRGGNTEAF
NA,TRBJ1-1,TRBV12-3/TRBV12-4,ASRSGGADTEAF
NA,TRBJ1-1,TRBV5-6,ASSLAGGAKITEAF
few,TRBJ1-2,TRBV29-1,SVEMVRGSNYGYT
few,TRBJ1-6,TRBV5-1,ASSLRLGQNSPLH
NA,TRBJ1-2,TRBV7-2,ASSPGGSYYGYT
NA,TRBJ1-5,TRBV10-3,ATARTVNSNQPQH
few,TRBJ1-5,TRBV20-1,SARDRQVNQPQH
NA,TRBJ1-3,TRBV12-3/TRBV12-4,ASSLSGRSNTIY
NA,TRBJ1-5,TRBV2,ASSVDPVHQPQH
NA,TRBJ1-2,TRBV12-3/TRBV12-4,ASKRGGAHGYT
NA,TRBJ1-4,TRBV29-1,SVAGSNEKLF
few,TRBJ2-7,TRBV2,ASSPSQENYEQY
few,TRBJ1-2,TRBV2,ASSEWQGASYGYT
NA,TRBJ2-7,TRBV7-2,ASSFPDRCVSYEQY
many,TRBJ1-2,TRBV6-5,ASTQQGWYGYT
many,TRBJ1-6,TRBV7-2,ASSSHRGNSPLH
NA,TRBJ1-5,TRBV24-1,ATSRGGRGTQH
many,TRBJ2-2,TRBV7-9,ASSLNTGGTGELF
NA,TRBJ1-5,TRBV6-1,ASSYNRGGQPQH
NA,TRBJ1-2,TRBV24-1,ATSDLVGTDNYGYT
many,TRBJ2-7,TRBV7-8,ASSTDYYEQY
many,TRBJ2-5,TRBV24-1,ATSDPASDRKVVETQY
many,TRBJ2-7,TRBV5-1,ASSLDQDRIH
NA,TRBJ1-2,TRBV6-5,ASRLTGGSSFGYT
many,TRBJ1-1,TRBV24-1,ATSMAGRTEAF
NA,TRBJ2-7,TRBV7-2,ASRRTSGGGYEQY
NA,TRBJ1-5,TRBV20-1,SARVRDREPSGPQH
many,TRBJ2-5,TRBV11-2,ASSLDSQARGTQY
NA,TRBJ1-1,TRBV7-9,ASSARTGGIRPMNTEAF
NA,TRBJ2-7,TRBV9,ASSQRGIVHEQY
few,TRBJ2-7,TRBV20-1,SVPSDRGNEQY
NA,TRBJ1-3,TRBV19,ASSIKQGNTIY
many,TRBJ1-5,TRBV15,ATSRDLGHNQPQH
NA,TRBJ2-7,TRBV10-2,ASSDFGTPAYEQY
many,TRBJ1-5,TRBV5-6,ASSLAATKQPQH
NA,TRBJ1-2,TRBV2,ANSGTGGGDGYT
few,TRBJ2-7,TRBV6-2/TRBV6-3,ASSYSFGFPLSYEQY
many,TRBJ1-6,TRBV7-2,ASSLGQGGSNSPLH
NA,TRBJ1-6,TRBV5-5,ASNFMTGINSPLH
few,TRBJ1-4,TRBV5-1,ASSWGQSATNEKLF
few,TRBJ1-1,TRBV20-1,SATKTNTEAF
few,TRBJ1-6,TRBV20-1,SASQRSSYNSPLH
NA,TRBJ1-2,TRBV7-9,ASSFRDRGYT
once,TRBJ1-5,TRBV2,ASSENRAAYQPQH
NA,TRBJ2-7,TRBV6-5,ASSTSSGRSYEQY
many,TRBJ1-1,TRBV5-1,ASSLEGRNTEAF
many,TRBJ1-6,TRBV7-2,ASSADGDSPLH
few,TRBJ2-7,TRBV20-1,SACIAGGLDEQY
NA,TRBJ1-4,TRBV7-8,ASSSSPLATNEKLF
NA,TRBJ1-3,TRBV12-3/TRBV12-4,ASLNWDSSANTIY
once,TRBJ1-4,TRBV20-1,SAMGPAGEKLF
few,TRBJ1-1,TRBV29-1,SVGSAVNTEAF
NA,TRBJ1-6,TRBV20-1,SARDRDTVSYNSPLH
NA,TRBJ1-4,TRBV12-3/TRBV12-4,ASSSDRFNEKLF
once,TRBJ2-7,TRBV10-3,AILSSGNTYEQY
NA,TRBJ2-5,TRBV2,ASRPGTGMATQY
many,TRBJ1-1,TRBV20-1,SASRDAGATEAF